The 23 T cell receptor beta chains reported below all come from one sample, sequenced in a study of blood T cell repertoires in COVID-19. This table comes from immunoSEQ multiplex PCR, and its TCRdb copy is limited to in-frame clones, with some not included. This sample has fewer than 350,000 clones, with 81% found just once. The sequenced sample was peripheral blood. The source of these receptors is a woman aged 60 to 75 with active or convalescent COVID-19.

The chain employs TRBV4-1 and TRBJ1-3; no clear D. Deletions cut 0 bases from V and 0 bases from J, with 12 bases between. Per the germline V gene, CDR1 is MGHRA and CDR2 is YSYEKL. The CDR3 is made up of 17 amino acids. For the CDR3, the DNA is TGCGCCAGCAGCCAAGAGCATGGGCAGAACTCTGGAAACACCATATATTTT. Its translation is CASSQEHGQNSGNTIYF.

V usage is TRBV7-8 and J usage is TRBJ1-2; TRBD1 matches 7 bases. V dropped 3 bases and J dropped 6; count of bases not matched to a gene: 4. Germline CDR1 reads SGHVS; CDR2 reads FQNEAQ. The CDR3 contains 13 residues. In DNA, the CDR3 is TGTGCCAGCAGCTTCCGGGACAGAGATGGCTACACCTTC. Translated, it gives CASSFRDRDGYTF.

V usage is TRBV5-5 and J usage is TRBJ1-5, with D tentatively TRBD1 (5 bases). The CDR3 is made up of 14 amino acids. From germline, CDR1 is SGHKS and CDR2 YYEKEE (reference sequence). V was cut by 4 bases and J by 9 bases, with 17 bases left in between. The CDR3 is CASSVDPTGGPQHF. In nucleotides, the CDR3 is TGTGCCAGCAGCGTTGACCCTACCGGGGGGCCCCAGCATTTT.

The table lists this clone with a count of one. The chain employs TRBV10-1 and TRBJ2-5; 10 bases are a match to TRBD2. The CDR3 covers 15 residues. Germline V CDR1 and CDR2: WNHNN, SYGVQD (reference sequence). The trim removed 7 bases at V and 1 base at J, leaving 6 bases unmatched. In DNA, the CDR3 is TGCGCCAGCAACCCTAGCGGGGGATTCCAAGAGACCCAGTACTTC. As protein: CASNPSGGFQETQYF.

The chain joins TRBV7-2 to TRBJ1-2, with 8 bases that match TRBD1. The CDR3 runs to 14 residues. Germline V gene data show CDR1 as SGHTA and CDR2 as FQGNSA. Trimming at V came to 1 base and at J to 7 bases, leaving 5 bases not matched to a gene. DNA for the CDR3: TGTGCCAGCAGCTTAGAGGGACAGGCTTCTGGCTACACCTTC. Its protein product is CASSLEGQASGYTF.

V gene TRBV4-2 combines with J gene TRBJ1-6; D possibly corresponds to TRBD1 (5 bases). Germline V gives CDR1 LGHNA, CDR2 YNFKEQ. V lost 1 base and J lost 0, with 13 bases in between. This CDR3 has 18 residues. CDR3 amino acids: CASSQVYGGSSYNSPLHF. CDR3 in DNA: TGTGCCAGCAGCCAAGTGTATGGGGGGAGCTCCTATAATTCACCCCTCCACTTT.

The J gene is TRBJ1-5, the V gene TRBV7-9, with TRBD1 matching over 8 bases. Germline values: CDR1 SEHNR, CDR2 FQNEAQ (reference sequence). The CDR3 has 16 amino acids. With V trimmed by 4 bases and J by 2 bases, 7 bases remained unmatched. Written as DNA, the CDR3 is TGTGCCAGCAGCTCCTGGACAGGGAACGGCAATCAGCCCCAGCATTTT. Residues: CASSSWTGNGNQPQHF.

The chain combines TRBV25-1 with TRBJ2-3; 7 bases line up with TRBD2. Germline trimming cut 3 bases from V and 4 bases from J; bases unmatched to any gene: 10. The CDR3 is 16 residues long. Germline V gene data show CDR1 as MGHDK and CDR2 as SYGVNS. The CDR3 spells CASSDRWAGEADTQYF. The CDR3 DNA reads TGTGCCAGCAGTGACAGGTGGGCGGGGGAGGCAGATACGCAGTATTTT.

The genes are TRBV5-4 and TRBJ2-7, with D hard to call. The CDR3 spans 13 residues. V was clipped by 0 bases and J by 6 bases, with 10 bases between them. CDR1 is SGHNT and CDR2 is YYREEE in the germline V gene (reference sequence). This chain's CDR3 is CASSLEARSEQYF. CDR3 nucleotides: TGTGCCAGCAGCTTGGAGGCCCGGAGCGAGCAGTACTTC.

This chain connects TRBV11-2 to TRBJ2-3; the D is unclear. Germline assignment: CDR1 SGHAT and CDR2 FQNNGV. V dropped 0 bases and J dropped 6 bases, with 7 bases sitting between them. This CDR3 comprises 13 residues. The CDR3 DNA reads as TGTGCCAGCAGCTTAGATTCTAGGGATACGCAGTATTTT. This encodes CASSLDSRDTQYF.

The gene calls are TRBV7-8 and TRBJ1-5, with a tentative D call TRBD1 (6 bases). Germline V lookup: CDR1 SGHVS, CDR2 FQNEAQ. V was clipped by 5 bases and J by 6 bases, with 20 bases between them. The CDR3 is 16 residues long. The CDR3 here is CASSDSYRVRGQPQHF. For the CDR3, the DNA is TGTGCCAGCAGCGACAGTTACAGGGTGAGGGGTCAGCCCCAGCATTTT.

The chain joins TRBV18 to TRBJ2-6; perhaps TRBD2 as D (5 bases). Trimming took off 8 bases at V and 4 bases at J, with 15 bases between the two ends. The CDR3 sequence is 15 residues long. Germline V lookup: CDR1 KGHSH, CDR2 LQKENI. The CDR3 region has the DNA TGTGCCAGCCCCCATTCGGGGAACGGGGCCAACGTCCTGACTTTC. Its protein product is CASPHSGNGANVLTF. Combining the CDR3 with reference TRBV18 and TRBJ2-6 gives the whole variable domain NAGVMQNPRHLVRRRGQEARLRCSPMKGHSHVYWYRQLPEEGLKFMVYLQKENIIDESGMPKERFSAEFPKEGPSILRIQQVVRGDSAAYFCASPHSGNGANVLTFGAGSRLTVL.

The J gene is TRBJ1-6, the V gene TRBV28, with 7 bases lining up with TRBD1. The CDR3 is 13 residues long. Germline assignment: CDR1 MDHEN and CDR2 SYDVKM. Trimming at V came to 6 bases and at J to 10 bases, leaving 6 bases not matched to a gene. Here the CDR3 DNA reads TGTGCCAGCAGACAGGGGAGCGGGTCACCCCTCCACTTT. It yields the protein CASRQGSGSPLHF.

This chain uses TRBV2 with TRBJ1-2; D gene uncertain. Germline loops: CDR1 SNHLY, CDR2 FYNNEI. V gave up 8 bases and J gave up 7 bases, with 20 bases separating them. The CDR3 runs 14 residues. CDR3 DNA: TGTGCCAGCGGATCACTAAACGGGGTCGGTGGCTACACCTTC. It is translated as CASGSLNGVGGYTF.

The sample holds one count of this clone. The chain combines TRBV2 with TRBJ2-1; possibly TRBD1 for D (6 bases). The CDR3 extends over 14 amino acids. The germline gives CDR1 SNHLY, CDR2 FYNNEI. V was shortened by 7 bases and J by 5 bases, with 15 bases between the two germline ends. Here the CDR3 DNA reads TGTGCCAGCATTACAGGGAACCCCAACAATGAGCAGTTCTTC. Its translation: CASITGNPNNEQFF.

The V call is TRBV19, the J call TRBJ1-4; D not certain. Germline V CDR1 and CDR2: LNHDA, SQIVND (reference sequence). This CDR3 has 16 residues. With 4 bases removed from V and 2 bases from J, the gap between germline ends came to 14 bases. In DNA, the CDR3 is TGTGCCAGTAGTACCCGCGGAGCATCCACTAATGAAAAACTGTTTTTT. It encodes CASSTRGASTNEKLFF.

The V call is TRBV5-1, the J call TRBJ2-7; TRBD2 is a possible D gene (5 bases). Trimming took off 4 bases at V and 6 bases at J, with 20 bases between the two ends. The CDR3 has 15 amino acids. CDR1 SGHRS and CDR2 YFSETQ come from the germline V gene. This CDR3 is CASSPGSSDVFEQYF. CDR3 bases: TGCGCCAGCAGCCCAGGCAGTAGCGATGTATTCGAGCAGTACTTC. Using reference TRBV5-1 and TRBJ2-7 for the parts outside the CDR3, the full variable domain is KAGVTQTPRYLIKTRGQQVTLSCSPISGHRSVSWYQQTPGQGLQFLFEYFSETQRNKGNFPGRFSGRQFSNSRSEMNVSTLELGDSALYLCASSPGSSDVFEQYFGPGTRLTVT.

The CDR3 DNA sequence: TGTGCCATCAGTGAGTCAGTTAGTACAGGGAACGACGAGCAGTACTTC. This sequence encodes CAISESVSTGNDEQYF. J is TRBJ2-7 and V is TRBV10-3; TRBD1 is a possible D gene (6 bases). The CDR3 length is 16 residues. Trimming shortened V by 0 bases and J by 5 bases, and 17 bases separated the two germline ends. Germline CDR1 ENHRY, CDR2 SYGVKD.

V and J are TRBV7-6 and TRBJ1-2; D may be TRBD1 (6 bases). V was cut by 2 bases and J by 6 bases, with 16 bases left in between. Germline-derived CDR1 and CDR2 are SGHVS and FNYEAQ. The CDR3 has 15 amino acids. The CDR3 region has the DNA TGTGCCAGCAGCTTAACGGTGGGGACAATGAATGGCTACACCTTC. Amino acids: CASSLTVGTMNGYTF. The entire variable domain, with the rest obtained from reference TRBV7-6 and TRBJ1-2, is as follows: GAGVSQSPRYKVTKRGQDVALRCDPISGHVSLYWYRQALGQGPEFLTYFNYEAQQDKSGLPNDRFSAERPEGSISTLTIQRTEQRDSAMYRCASSLTVGTMNGYTFGSGTRLTVV.

This clone was observed a few times. The V gene is TRBV5-4, the J gene TRBJ2-7; 9 bases match TRBD1. The V gene end was trimmed by 3 bases and the J gene end by 5 bases; junction bases not matched to a gene: 6. There are 14 residues in the CDR3. Germline CDR1 reads SGHNT; CDR2 reads YYREEE (reference sequence). The CDR3 DNA reads TGTGCCAGCAGCTGGGACAGGGACGACAACGAGCAGTACTTC. It encodes CASSWDRDDNEQYF.

The chain combines TRBV5-1 with TRBJ2-5, with D tentatively TRBD1 (6 bases). V gave up 4 bases and J gave up 2 bases, with 9 bases separating them. The germline V gene has CDR1 SGHRS and CDR2 YFSETQ. This CDR3 comprises 13 residues. CDR3 sequence: CASSSGQQETQYF. The DNA of the CDR3 is TGCGCCAGCAGCAGCGGACAGCAAGAGACCCAGTACTTC.

This clone was picked up a small number of times. The chain uses TRBV4-2 and TRBJ2-7; D not certain. This CDR3 spans 13 amino acids. Trimming stripped 0 bases from V and 3 bases from J, with 6 bases between. The V gene's germline CDR1 is LGHNA and CDR2 YNFKEQ. CDR3 sequence: CASSQDKSYEQYF. CDR3 coding DNA: TGTGCCAGCAGCCAAGATAAGAGCTACGAGCAGTACTTC.

This sequence joins TRBV11-2 and TRBJ1-2; D is possibly TRBD1 (5 bases). This CDR3 comprises 13 residues. Trimming pared 1 base from V and 3 bases from J, leaving 6 bases between. Per the germline V gene, CDR1 is SGHAT and CDR2 is FQNNGV. CDR3: CASSLAGDYGYTF. The CDR3 coding sequence is TGTGCCAGCAGCTTAGCGGGGGACTATGGCTACACCTTC.